These T cell receptor beta chains were read from a single sample in a study of CD8 T cells in Susac syndrome. TCRdb re-derived calls from the immunoSEQ multiplex PCR reads in MiXCR, one entry per CDR3 protein. The data contain 100,000 to 150,000 distinct CDR3 sequences, around 94% of them singletons. Specimen: CD8+ T cells from PBMCs. The source of these receptors is a human donor with Susac syndrome. Both conserved end residues are part of each CDR3. The D gene is left open where the match is weak. Clone size is stated in some rows and not others, as once, few, many or a class when expanded.

>NA|TRBV18|NA|TRBJ2-3
TGTGCCAGCTCACCCCGGGAGACAGATACGCAGTATTTT
CASSPRETDTQYF
>NA|TRBV11-1|TRBD2|TRBJ2-7
TGTGCCAGCTCGGATATGATTGGGCGGGAGAATCCGGCTTCCTACGAGCAGTACTTC
CASSDMIGRENPASYEQYF
>once|TRBV12-3/TRBV12-4|NA|TRBJ2-5
TGTGCCAGCAGTTTATCCCGGTGGGGGACCCAGTACTTC
CASSLSRWGTQYF
>NA|TRBV27|NA|TRBJ1-2
TGTGCCAGCTGCTCCGACATTGACAGAACTAACTATGGCTACACCTTC
CASCSDIDRTNYGYTF
>NA|TRBV29-1|TRBD1|TRBJ2-1
TGCAGCGCATTCGGACAGGGGGCTGACAATGAGCAGTTCTTC
CSAFGQGADNEQFF
>NA|TRBV4-1|NA|TRBJ2-6
TGCGCCAGCAGAAGAAACCTTTGGACAGTCCTGAAACGCTCTGGGGCCAACGTCCTGACTTTC
CASRRNLWTVLKRSGANVLTF
>NA|TRBV5-6|NA|TRBJ1-5
TGTGCCAGCAGCTTGGGGCAGGGTTATCAGCCCCAGCATTTT
CASSLGQGYQPQHF
>NA|TRBV7-2|NA|TRBJ2-1
TGTGCCAGCAGCTTAGGCGGGCCTGCCTACAATGAGCAGTTCTTC
CASSLGGPAYNEQFF
>NA|TRBV5-4|NA|TRBJ1-1
TGTGCCAGCAGCCCGGGGGGGTTTACCCCTCCCTCCGCTGAAGCTTTCTTT
CASSPGGFTPPSAEAFF
>NA|TRBV18|NA|TRBJ1-5
TGTGCCAGCTCACCAGGGGATCAGCCCCAGCATTTT
CASSPGDQPQHF
>NA|TRBV4-1|TRBD2|TRBJ2-3
TGCGCCAGCAGCCTCGCCCCCCTAGCGGGGACGACAGATACGCAGTATTTT
CASSLAPLAGTTDTQYF
>NA|TRBV2|NA|TRBJ1-3
TGTGCCAGCAGGGATGGTTATACGGACACCATATATTTT
CASRDGYTDTIYF
>NA|TRBV6-4|TRBD1|TRBJ2-3
TGTGCCAGCAGCGGGACAGGGAACACAGATACGCAGTATTTT
CASSGTGNTDTQYF
>NA|TRBV4-1|TRBD1|TRBJ1-4
TGCGCCAGCAGACGACAGGGGTCGGCTAATGAAAAACTGTTTTTT
CASRRQGSANEKLFF
>NA|TRBV6-6|TRBD1|TRBJ1-5
TGTGCCAGCACCGACAGGGATAGCAATCAGCCCCAGCATTTT
CASTDRDSNQPQHF
>NA|TRBV7-3|NA|TRBJ2-1
TGTGCCAGCAGCTTTTCGCTAGAGGGTGAGCAGTTCTTC
CASSFSLEGEQFF
>NA|TRBV5-6|NA|TRBJ1-5
TGTGCCAGCACCCGTGGGGGGCATCAGCCCCAGCATTTT
CASTRGGHQPQHF
>NA|TRBV18|NA|TRBJ1-2
TGTGCCAGCTCACCACCGCCGGCGGAAATATATGGCTACACCTTC
CASSPPPAEIYGYTF
>NA|TRBV28|TRBD1|TRBJ1-1
TGTGCCAGCAACCAAGCCGGGACAGGGCTGAACACTGAAGCTTTCTTT
CASNQAGTGLNTEAFF
>NA|TRBV6-1|TRBD1|TRBJ2-6
TGTGCCAGCAGTGTGACAGGGGAAGGGGCCAACGTCCTGACTTTC
CASSVTGEGANVLTF
>NA|TRBV6-5|TRBD2|TRBJ2-3
TGTGCCAGCAGTTTAGCGGGAGGAATGACAGATACGCAGTATTTT
CASSLAGGMTDTQYF
>NA|TRBV30|TRBD1|TRBJ1-6
TGTGCCTGGGGGGACAGGGGGATTTCACCCCTCCACTTT
CAWGDRGISPLHF
>NA|TRBV4-3|TRBD2|TRBJ2-7
TGCGCCAGCAGCCGCGATTACGGGAGGGCCTACGAGCAGTACTTC
CASSRDYGRAYEQYF
>NA|TRBV19|NA|TRBJ2-4
TGTGCCAGTAGTATAGATAGGGAAGGCGAAAACATTCAGTACTTC
CASSIDREGENIQYF
>NA|TRBV20-1|TRBD2|TRBJ2-5
TGCAGTGCTAGGGGACTAGCCGTCTCGGAGACCCAGTACTTC
CSARGLAVSETQYF
>NA|TRBV27|NA|TRBJ1-1
TGTGCCAGCAGTTTAACAGAAAGGGGCACTGAAGCTTTCTTT
CASSLTERGTEAFF
>NA|TRBV6-5|TRBD2|TRBJ2-7
TGTGCCAGCAGCCCAGGACTAGCGGGAGATCGGCAGTACTTC
CASSPGLAGDRQYF
>NA|TRBV28|NA|TRBJ1-3
TGTGCCAGCAGTTACGACAGTACTGGAAACACCATATATTTT
CASSYDSTGNTIYF
>NA|TRBV10-3|NA|TRBJ2-7
TGTGCCATCAGTGAGTCTCCGGACGAGCAGTACTTC
CAISESPDEQYF
>once|TRBV3-1|NA|TRBJ2-7
TGTGCCAGCAGCCAAGGGTTGGTCAGCCTCTACGAGCAGTACTTC
CASSQGLVSLYEQYF
>NA|TRBV7-2|NA|TRBJ2-7
TGTGCCAGCAGCCCCTGGCGCGACTACGAGCAGTACTTC
CASSPWRDYEQYF
>NA|TRBV7-9|TRBD2|TRBJ2-1
TGTGCCAGCAGCCCCAAAACTAGCGGGAGGTACAATGAGCAGTTCTTC
CASSPKTSGRYNEQFF
>NA|TRBV25-1|NA|TRBJ2-7
TGTGCCACCCCGGGGGCCTACGAGCAGTACTTC
CATPGAYEQYF
>NA|TRBV12-3/TRBV12-4|NA|TRBJ1-1
TGTGCCAGCAGGACGCTCTTGAACACTGAAGCTTTCTTT
CASRTLLNTEAFF
>NA|TRBV7-9|NA|TRBJ2-5
TGTGCCAGCAGCTCTGGACAGCAAGAGACCCAGTACTTC
CASSSGQQETQYF
>NA|TRBV5-6|NA|TRBJ1-2
TGTGCCAGCAGCCCGGACAGCGCCGGTGGCTACACCTTC
CASSPDSAGGYTF
>NA|TRBV6-2/TRBV6-3|NA|TRBJ1-5
TGTGCCAGCAGTCGCCGACAATGGGGACAGCCCCAGCATTTT
CASSRRQWGQPQHF
>few|TRBV27|NA|TRBJ1-1
TGTGCCAGCAGTTTAGAGGGGCCAAACACTGAAGCTTTCTTT
CASSLEGPNTEAFF
>NA|TRBV27|NA|TRBJ1-1
TGTGCCAGCAGTTTAGGCAGGTACTACACTGAAGCTTTCTTT
CASSLGRYYTEAFF
>few|TRBV30|NA|TRBJ2-2
TGTGCCTGGAGTGTGCAGAACACCGGGGAGCTGTTTTTT
CAWSVQNTGELFF
>NA|TRBV9|TRBD1|TRBJ1-2
TGTGCCAGCAGCGCAACAGGGGCGCAGGGCTACACCTTC
CASSATGAQGYTF
>few|TRBV5-6|NA|TRBJ2-7
TGTGCCAGCAGCTTGGCAGGGGCGCTCTACGAGCAGTACTTC
CASSLAGALYEQYF
>few|TRBV7-9|NA|TRBJ2-3
TGTGCCAGCAGCTTAGCCCGTGGGGATACGCAGTATTTT
CASSLARGDTQYF
>NA|TRBV30|TRBD2|TRBJ2-3
TGTGCCTGGGCTAGCGGGAGAGGATCAGATACGCAGTATTTT
CAWASGRGSDTQYF
>NA|TRBV13|TRBD1|TRBJ2-1
TGTGCCAGCAGCTTATTCAGGGGGAGATACAATGAGCAGTTCTTC
CASSLFRGRYNEQFF
>NA|TRBV29-1|NA|TRBJ2-2
TGCAGCGTTGCTTCCAAGGCGGGGACCAACACCGGGGAGCTGTTTTTT
CSVASKAGTNTGELFF
>NA|TRBV27|NA|TRBJ2-7
TGTGCCAGCAGTTTGACAGAGTCCTACGAGCAGTACTTC
CASSLTESYEQYF
>NA|TRBV20-1|NA|TRBJ1-4
TGCAGTGCTAGAGCGCTAATCCCGGCCCTTGATGGGGAAAAACTGTTTTTT
CSARALIPALDGEKLFF
>NA|TRBV20-1|NA|TRBJ2-4
TGCAGTGCCCCTTGGGGGGGGGCGAACAAAAACATTCAGTACTTC
CSAPWGGANKNIQYF